These 25 T cell receptor beta chains share one sample of origin, sequenced in a study of control samples from healthy donors and cancer patients. TCRdb keeps only in-frame clones here, not all; method: immunoSEQ multiplex PCR. The profile shows about 160,000 clones, about 94% of them singletons. The sequencing input was blood. These receptors all come from a woman in her forties in good health.

This chain links TRBV11-1 with TRBJ2-7, with D unresolved. CDR1 is SGHAT, CDR2 FQDESV, per germline (reference sequence). V was trimmed by 2 bases and J by 0 bases, leaving 14 bases between them. The CDR3 sequence is 16 residues long. CDR3 in DNA: TGTGCCAGCAGCTTATATGGTCCGTCGCACTCCTACGAGCAGTACTTC. Protein: CASSLYGPSHSYEQYF.

This rearrangement joins TRBV6-2 or TRBV6-3 to TRBJ1-1; D uncertain. This CDR3 region has 14 residues. Looked up from germline, CDR1 is MNHEY and CDR2 is SVGEGT. V lost 0 bases and J lost 7, with 12 bases in between. The CDR3 region is CASSYSKAWYEAFF. The CDR3 DNA follows: TGTGCCAGCAGTTACTCGAAGGCCTGGTATGAAGCTTTCTTT.

The rearrangement uses TRBV7-9 and TRBJ2-7; D could derive from TRBD1 or TRBD2 (6 bases each). This CDR3 comprises 14 residues. V was shortened by 5 bases and J by 5 bases, with 16 bases between the two germline ends. Germline CDR1 SEHNR, CDR2 FQNEAQ (reference sequence). The chain's CDR3 is CASSRRGVDHEQYF. The CDR3 DNA follows: TGTGCCAGCAGCCGGAGGGGGGTGGACCACGAGCAGTACTTC. Based on the CDR3 plus reference TRBV7-9 and TRBJ2-7, the full variable domain is DTGVSQNPRHKITKRGQNVTFRCDPISEHNRLYWYRQTLGQGPEFLTYFQNEAQLEKSRLLSDRFSAERPKGSFSTLEIQRTEQGDSAMYLCASSRRGVDHEQYFGPGTRLTVT.

This chain connects TRBV7-8 to TRBJ1-1; D is perhaps TRBD1 (5 bases). Germline-derived CDR1 and CDR2 are SGHVS and FQNEAQ. Trimming pared 1 base from V and 5 bases from J, leaving 8 bases between. This CDR3 comprises 13 residues. The CDR3 loop reads CASSLGQSTEAFF. In DNA, the CDR3 is TGTGCCAGCAGCTTAGGACAGTCGACTGAAGCTTTCTTT.

This chain links TRBV5-1 with TRBJ1-5; 8 bases fit TRBD1. The CDR3 spans 14 residues. Trimming removed 2 bases from V and 6 bases from J; junction bases left unmatched: 4. The germline V gene encodes CDR1 SGHRS and CDR2 YFSETQ. CDR3 DNA: TGCGCCAGCAGCTTTGGACAGGGAACTCAGCCCCAGCATTTT. Protein product: CASSFGQGTQPQHF.

Remarks on this clone: One end of the junction is discordant with germline, which a read error may explain. This CDR3 is also generated by other DNA sequences in the sample. In DNA, the CDR3 is TGTGCCAGCAGCCGGGACAGGAACACCGAAGCTTTCTTT. This gives the protein CASSRDRNTEAFF. The rearrangement uses TRBV7-3 and TRBJ1-1; 8 nucleotides line up with TRBD1. Germline V gene lookup returns CDR1 SGHTA and CDR2 FQGTGA. The CDR3 is 13 amino acids.

The chain recombines TRBV6-2 or TRBV6-3 with TRBJ2-6; D tentatively fits TRBD1 or TRBD2 (5 bases each). V was shortened by 7 bases and J by 3 bases, with 13 bases between the two germline ends. CDR3 length equals 15 residues. Germline V gene lookup returns CDR1 MNHEY and CDR2 SVGEGT. CDR3 in amino acids: CASTPGAGGANVLTF. The CDR3 bases are TGTGCCAGCACCCCCGGGGCCGGTGGGGCCAACGTCCTGACTTTC.

V usage is TRBV10-2 and J usage is TRBJ1-2; D might be TRBD1 (5 bases). CDR1 and CDR2 (germline): WSHSY, SAAADI. This CDR3 comprises 13 residues. V was shortened by 5 bases and J by 2 bases, with 9 bases between the two germline ends. The CDR3 here is CASSHEGNYGYTF. In nucleotides, the CDR3 is TGCGCCAGCAGTCACGAGGGGAACTATGGCTACACCTTC.

This chain links TRBV9 with TRBJ2-3; tentatively, D is TRBD1 (7 bases). V dropped 3 bases and J dropped 6 bases, with 14 bases sitting between them. Germline assignment: CDR1 SGDLS and CDR2 YYNGEE. The CDR3 has 14 amino acids. CDR3 sequence: CASSARGRSDTQYF. The CDR3 coding sequence is TGTGCCAGCAGCGCCAGGGGGAGGTCGGATACGCAGTATTTT.

The rearrangement joins TRBV6-5 to TRBJ1-5; TRBD1 might be the D (6 bases). The V gene's germline CDR1 is MNHEY and CDR2 SVGAGI. This CDR3 contains 14 residues. Trimming left V 6 bases short and J 2 bases short, with 11 bases between. CDR3 residues: CASSLHRGNQPQHF. Here the CDR3 DNA reads TGTGCCAGCAGCCTCCACAGGGGCAATCAGCCCCAGCATTTT.

The V and J genes are TRBV12-3 or TRBV12-4 and TRBJ2-5; D remains unclear. This CDR3 has 12 residues. Trimming removed 6 bases at V and 5 bases at J, with 10 bases between. CDR3 coding DNA: TGTGCCAGCAGCCCCGTGCGTGAGACCCAGTACTTC. Protein: CASSPVRETQYF.

The rearrangement links TRBV15 to TRBJ1-2; D possibly corresponds to TRBD1 (5 bases). Between the trimmed V and J ends, which lost 5 bases and 7 bases, there was a span of 11 bases. There are 12 residues in the CDR3. In germline, CDR1 is LNHNV, CDR2 YYDKDF (reference sequence). Written as DNA, the CDR3 is TGTGCCACCAGCTACAGGTTTAGTGGCTACACCTTC. This sequence encodes CATSYRFSGYTF.

The chain combines TRBV30 with TRBJ1-3; 7 positions match TRBD1. Germline trimming cut 0 bases from V and 14 bases from J; bases unmatched to any gene: 1. Germline V CDR1 and CDR2: GTSNPN, SVGIG (reference sequence). The CDR3 has 10 residues. The chain's CDR3 is CAWSVGQLYF. The CDR3, as DNA: TGTGCCTGGAGTGTGGGACAGTTATATTTT.

CDR3 sequence: CASSLQGGQGLFGNTIYF. The CDR3 DNA reads TGTGCCAGCAGCTTACAAGGAGGACAGGGCTTATTTGGAAACACCATATATTTT. V and J are TRBV11-2 and TRBJ1-3; 8 bases line up with TRBD1. J was trimmed by 3 bases and V by 2 bases; bases with no gene match: 12. This CDR3 is 18 amino acids long. The germline V gene encodes CDR1 SGHAT and CDR2 FQNNGV.

The CDR3 sequence is CASSLGLSTDTQYF. DNA of the CDR3: TGTGCCAGCAGCCTTGGACTATCCACAGATACGCAGTATTTT. The rearrangement joins TRBV7-2 to TRBJ2-3, with TRBD2 as a possible D gene (6 bases). CDR3 length: 14 amino acids. Germline CDR1 reads SGHTA; CDR2 reads FQGNSA. V was shortened by 5 bases and J by 2 bases, with 11 bases between the two germline ends.

The chain joins TRBV7-3 to TRBJ1-6; perhaps TRBD1 as D (6 bases). The CDR3 is 15 amino acids. Germline assignment: CDR1 SGHTA and CDR2 FQGTGA. Between the trimmed V and J ends, which lost 6 bases and 6 bases, there was a span of 15 bases. Here the CDR3 DNA reads TGTGCCAGCAGTTTTCTGGGGGGCGGTAATTCACCCCTCCACTTT. It is translated as CASSFLGGGNSPLHF.

The V and J genes are TRBV6-2 or TRBV6-3 and TRBJ2-7; D is undetermined. Trimming stripped 4 bases from V and 4 bases from J, with 14 bases between. Germline assignment: CDR1 MNHEY and CDR2 SVGEGT. This CDR3 has 14 amino acids. The CDR3 DNA reads TGTGCCAGCAGTTTAGGACGGATTCGATACGAGCAGTACTTC. Its translation: CASSLGRIRYEQYF.

The chain combines TRBV18 with TRBJ2-7; 7 nucleotides align to TRBD2. Trimming removed 2 bases from V and 5 bases from J; junction bases left unmatched: 15. The CDR3 has 17 amino acids. CDR1 is KGHSH, CDR2 LQKENI, per germline. CDR3 protein: CASSPIVSGIRDHEQYF. CDR3 nucleotide sequence: TGTGCCAGCTCACCAATTGTGAGCGGGATAAGGGACCACGAGCAGTACTTC.

This clone was counted between two and nine times. The V and J genes are TRBV6-2 or TRBV6-3 and TRBJ2-1; TRBD2 is a possible D gene (6 bases). The V end lost 5 bases, the J end lost 2 bases, and 16 bases lay between the germline ends. This CDR3 has 16 amino acids. In germline, CDR1 is MNHEY, CDR2 SVGEGT. CDR3 in amino acids: CASSPDGGRAYNEQFF. The CDR3 region has the DNA TGTGCCAGCAGTCCCGACGGGGGACGGGCCTACAATGAGCAGTTCTTC.

This clone has more than one count but fewer than ten. This rearrangement joins TRBV19 to TRBJ1-1, with D uncertain. Germline-derived CDR1 and CDR2 are LNHDA and SQIVND (reference sequence). CDR3 length: 12 amino acids. V was clipped by 2 bases and J by 8 bases, with 9 bases between them. The CDR3 sequence is CASSIREEEAFF. CDR3 nucleotides: TGTGCCAGTAGTATAAGGGAAGAGGAAGCTTTCTTT.

As DNA, the CDR3 is TGTGCCAGCTCACCGGGGACTAGCGGGAACACCGGGGAGCTGTTTTTT. Translating it yields CASSPGTSGNTGELFF. The chain has TRBV18 and TRBJ2-2; 11 nucleotides agree with TRBD2. The germline V gene encodes CDR1 KGHSH and CDR2 LQKENI. CDR3 length: 16 residues. With V trimmed by 3 bases and J by 1 base, 1 base remained unmatched.

V usage is TRBV15 and J usage is TRBJ2-1, with TRBD1 identical over 9 bases. V gave up 0 bases and J gave up 6 bases; unmatched junction bases: 6. The length of the CDR3 is 16 residues. Germline loops: CDR1 LNHNV, CDR2 YYDKDF (reference sequence). CDR3 loop: CATSRDGWDRVNEQFF. DNA of the CDR3: TGTGCCACCAGCAGAGATGGTTGGGACAGGGTCAATGAGCAGTTCTTC. The variable domain in full, completed from reference TRBV15 and TRBJ2-1, reads DAMVIQNPRYQVTQFGKPVTLSCSQTLNHNVMYWYQQKSSQAPKLLFHYYDKDFNNEADTPDNFQSRRPNTSFCFLDIRSPGLGDTAMYLCATSRDGWDRVNEQFFGPGTRLTVL.

The chain recombines TRBV9 with TRBJ2-3; perhaps TRBD1 as D (5 bases). Germline assignment: CDR1 SGDLS and CDR2 YYNGEE. The CDR3 is 15 residues long. V lost 0 bases and J 2 bases, leaving 10 bases between the germline ends. CDR3 sequence: CASSVGGAVTDTQYF. The DNA for the CDR3 is TGTGCCAGCAGCGTAGGTGGGGCCGTCACAGATACGCAGTATTTT.

This chain connects TRBV6-1 to TRBJ1-5; D is possibly TRBD1 (6 bases). Germline CDR1 is MNHNS and CDR2 is SASEGT. The CDR3 is 14 amino acids. V was pared by 2 bases and J by 7 bases, with 12 bases between. CDR3 sequence reads: CASSERGWGQPQHF. In DNA, the CDR3 is TGTGCCAGCAGTGAAAGGGGGTGGGGACAGCCCCAGCATTTT.

The V call is TRBV6-5, the J call TRBJ2-1; 10 nucleotides match TRBD2. V was clipped by 8 bases and J by 7 bases; unmatched bases: 11. CDR1 and CDR2 from the germline V gene are MNHEY and SVGAGI. This CDR3 spans 15 amino acids. In DNA form, the CDR3 reads TGTGCCAGCTTACGGGCTAGCGGGAGCTTTAATGAGCAGTTCTTC. Translated, it gives CASLRASGSFNEQFF.